This TCR beta chain is drawn from a study of OX40 agonist ivuxolimab in advanced cancers. In the study overall: The costimulatory receptor OX40 (CD134) was targeted by ivuxolimab, a fully human IgG2 agonistic monoclonal antibody. In the dose-escalation cohort, 70% to 85% of patients were male, and the mean age was around 60 years, with a range of roughly 23 to 85. Patients were allowed to have had prior anti-PD-1, anti-PD-L1 or anti-CTLA-4 therapy, and 40% of the dose-escalation patients had been treated with checkpoint inhibitors. Partial responses occurred in three dose-escalation patients, of whom one had hepatocellular carcinoma and two had cutaneous melanoma. Peripheral TCRbeta sequencing was intended to test whether TCR sequence diversity was altered and clonal T-cell expansion was caused by ivuxolimab. The monotherapy dose-escalation portion (N of about 57 patients) of the phase I ivuxolimab trial is reported in the paper. Intravenous ivuxolimab was administered to patients every 2 weeks at six dose levels: 0.01, 0.1, 0.3, 1.5, 3 and 10 mg/kg. Of the roughly 50 dose-escalation patients, hepatocellular carcinoma was present in about 19, melanoma in around 15, renal cell carcinoma in 9 and head and neck cancer in 9. General study outcomes and caveats: In partial responders in the 0.1-3.0 mg/kg groups, normalized peripheral clonal expansion was found to be among the lowest, especially among CD8+ T cells. The antigen specificity of the peripheral T cells that underwent clonal expansion was not determined. After ivuxolimab, CD8+ T cells had more expanded clones than CD4+ T cells on average. Low levels of normalized T-cell clonal expansion were also seen in some patients who did not respond. At doses from 0.1 to 3.0 mg/kg, clonal expansion was seen in both CD4+ and CD8+ blood T cells between baseline and week 6.

This clone is regarded as medium-sized (0.01 to 0.1%). Its specific antigen is unknown. The sample holds no much larger clone one base away, and base qualities are not on file. The trial excluded patients who had a history of autoimmune disease or who were on systemic immunosuppression. Peripheral blood for TCR sequencing was collected from all dose cohorts at baseline, on cycle 4 day 1, and on cycle 7 day 1. Samples were obtained from an open-label, multicenter, first-in-human phase I dose-escalation trial of ivuxolimab. Adults with locally advanced or metastatic melanoma, renal cell carcinoma, hepatocellular carcinoma or head and neck squamous cell carcinoma were enrolled in the trial. CD4+ and CD8+ T cells were sorted separately from peripheral blood before TCR sequencing. Based on the germline V gene, the CDR1 and CDR2 sequences are SGDLS and YYNGEE. Trimming removed 3 bases from V and 1 base from J, leaving 20 bases between the germline ends. The CDR3 holds 17 amino acids from the cysteine to the phenylalanine. Only the CDR3 DNA stays, 51 bases, in frame from base 1.

Genomic DNA was isolated from the sorted cells so that the TCRbeta CDR3 region could be sequenced. TCRbeta CDR3 regions were sequenced using the immunoSEQ Assay. TCRdb obtained this table from immuneACCESS and retained in-frame rearrangements with V and J assigned. These tables miss some clones; where compared with another copy, unresolved V genes account for less than half of the shortfall, and the remainder is unexplained. Counted in this sample were about 36,000 clones; 88% of them appeared once. Of the sample, 13% is held by the ten largest clones. This sample comprised CD4+ or CD8+ T cells sorted from blood, obtained in a trial of the OX40 agonist ivuxolimab. The sequence is built from TRBV9 and TRBJ2-7; the D gene cannot be resolved beyond TRBD1 or TRBD2, each matching 5 bases. This clonotype originated in an adult with an advanced solid tumor such as melanoma, head and neck, liver or kidney cancer. The DNA sequence follows: TGTGCCAGCAGCGCCGACTCCGGGACGGACTCATCCTACGAGCAGTACTTC. It is translated as CASSADSGTDSSYEQYF.